This entry lists 28 T cell receptor beta chains sequenced from one sample in a study of naive CD8 T cells in extremely preterm neonates. The study, taken as a whole, reports: Relative to older groups, preterm infants had shorter, less trimmed CDR3s with fewer N additions.

Preterm samples came from extremely preterm deliveries at roughly 22-27 weeks. Their recognized antigens are unknown. Measured with immunoSEQ multiplex PCR; TCRdb has only the in-frame clones, and not every one. The sample records about 23,000 clones, approximately 88% being singletons. The sample taken for sequencing was naive CD8+ T cells from cord blood. The receptors were gathered from a boy who was born preterm.

This chain uses TRBV19 with TRBJ2-7; 7 bases align to TRBD1. The junction had 0 bases not matched to a gene; V was cut back by 0 bases and J by 4 bases. Germline V gives CDR1 LNHDA, CDR2 SQIVND (reference sequence). The CDR3 is 13 amino acids. In DNA form, the CDR3 reads TGTGCCAGTAGTATAGACAGGGGGTACGAGCAGTACTTC. Translating gives CASSIDRGYEQYF. Based on the CDR3 plus reference TRBV19 and TRBJ2-7, the full variable domain is DGGITQSPKYLFRKEGQNVTLSCEQNLNHDAMYWYRQDPGQGLRLIYYSQIVNDFQKGDIAEGYSVSREKKESFPLTVTSAQKNPTAFYLCASSIDRGYEQYFGPGTRLTVT.

The chain uses TRBV9 and TRBJ1-2; D remains ambiguous. There are 12 residues in the CDR3. Germline CDR1 is SGDLS and CDR2 is YYNGEE. V dropped 4 bases and J dropped 2 bases, with 6 bases sitting between them. CDR3 in DNA: TGTGCCAGCAGCTTGGACAACTATGGCTACACCTTC. This encodes CASSLDNYGYTF.

This clone occurred once. The chain has TRBV19 and TRBJ2-7; the match to TRBD2 covers 9 bases. The CDR3 is 14 amino acids. Germline lookup yields CDR1 LNHDA and CDR2 SQIVND (reference sequence). V was clipped by 5 bases and J by 3 bases; unmatched bases: 5. CDR3 bases: TGTGCCAGTAGTTACTCGCGGGGGGGCTACGAGCAGTACTTC. Its translation: CASSYSRGGYEQYF.

The chain combines TRBV4-3 with TRBJ2-5, with 15 bases matching TRBD2. Germline V gives CDR1 LGHNA, CDR2 YSLEER. Trimming cost V 4 bases and J 5 bases; bases outside gene matches: 2. This CDR3 comprises 15 residues. In DNA form, the CDR3 reads TGCGCCAGCAGCCGGACTAGCGGGGGGGGCGAGACCCAGTACTTC. Translating it yields CASSRTSGGGETQYF.

The rearrangement links TRBV11-2 to TRBJ2-1, with TRBD2 matching 8 bases. This CDR3 contains 15 residues. Trimming at V came to 4 bases and at J to 3 bases, leaving 5 bases not matched to a gene. Germline CDR1 reads SGHAT; CDR2 reads FQNNGV. The CDR3 DNA reads TGTGCCAGCAGCTCGAGCGGGGGTCTCTACAATGAGCAGTTCTTC. This encodes CASSSSGGLYNEQFF.

J is TRBJ1-1 and V is TRBV30, with D possibly matching TRBD1 (5 bases). This CDR3 is built from 14 residues. Germline V gene sequence: CDR1 GTSNPN, CDR2 SVGIG (reference sequence). The V end was cut by 5 bases, the J end by 4 bases, with 17 bases between. The CDR3 sequence: CAWGVGASLTEAFF. CDR3 sequence (DNA): TGTGCCTGGGGGGTCGGGGCGAGCCTCACTGAAGCTTTCTTT.

The genes are TRBV7-6 and TRBJ2-7; 8 bases align to TRBD2. V lost 1 base to trimming and J lost 2 bases; unmatched junction nucleotides: 1. Per the germline V gene, CDR1 is SGHVS and CDR2 is FNYEAQ. The CDR3 extends over 14 amino acids. The CDR3 DNA sequence: TGTGCCAGCAGCTTAGTCGGGGGGGCCTACGAGCAGTACTTC. Encoded protein: CASSLVGGAYEQYF.

Points on this clone: Other DNA sequences in the sample encode the same CDR3. The V and J genes are TRBV4-2 and TRBJ2-2; tentative D call: TRBD1 (5 bases). V was clipped by 1 base and J by 4 bases, with 7 bases between them. The CDR3 sequence is 14 residues long. Germline CDR1 is LGHNA and CDR2 is YNFKEQ. Here the CDR3 DNA reads TGTGCCAGCAGCCAAGGGCAGGGCACCGGGGAGCTGTTTTTT. Encoded protein: CASSQGQGTGELFF.

The rearrangement joins TRBV21-1 to TRBJ2-7. TRBV21-1 is designated a pseudogene. The CDR3 consists of 13 residues. CDR3: CASSKAGSYEQYF. The DNA for the CDR3 is TGTGCCAGCAGCAAAGCAGGGTCCTACGAGCAGTACTTC.

The genes are TRBV27 and TRBJ1-4; perhaps TRBD1 as D (6 bases). The V gene's germline CDR1 is MNHEY and CDR2 SMNVEV (reference sequence). The length of the CDR3 is 14 residues. The V end lost 3 bases, the J end lost 4 bases, and 9 bases lay between the germline ends. The CDR3 loop is CASSFRGLNEKLFF. In DNA form, the CDR3 reads TGTGCCAGCAGTTTCAGGGGTCTTAATGAAAAACTGTTTTTT. The whole variable domain, filled in from reference TRBV27 and TRBJ1-4, reads EAQVTQNPRYLITVTGKKLTVTCSQNMNHEYMSWYRQDPGLGLRQIYYSMNVEVTDKGDVPEGYKVSRKEKRNFPLILESPSPNQTSLYFCASSFRGLNEKLFFGSGTQLSVL.

The rearrangement uses TRBV7-9 and TRBJ2-7, with 7 bases fitting TRBD1. CDR1 is SEHNR, CDR2 FQNEAQ, per germline (reference sequence). V lost 4 bases to trimming and J lost 0 bases; unmatched junction nucleotides: 3. The CDR3 has 14 amino acids. CDR3 residues: CASSSRDSSYEQYF. CDR3 nucleotide sequence: TGTGCCAGCAGCTCCCGGGACAGCTCCTACGAGCAGTACTTC.

V usage is TRBV6-5 and J usage is TRBJ1-6, with a tentative D call TRBD1 (5 bases). Germline values: CDR1 MNHEY, CDR2 SVGAGI. The CDR3 is made up of 15 amino acids. V was cut by 0 bases and J by 6 bases, with 9 bases left in between. The CDR3 loop is CASSYSTGSNSPLHF. The CDR3 nucleotides are TGTGCCAGCAGTTACTCCACAGGCTCTAATTCACCCCTCCACTTT.

V is TRBV7-9 and J is TRBJ2-7; tentatively, D is TRBD1 or TRBD2 (6 bases each). The CDR3 spans 13 residues. V lost 6 bases to trimming and J lost 7 bases, with 16 bases between them. The germline gives CDR1 SEHNR, CDR2 FQNEAQ (reference sequence). Here the CDR3 DNA reads TGTGCCAGCAGAGGGGGGATCGGGGAAGAGCAGTACTTC. Protein sequence: CASRGGIGEEQYF.

The CDR3 loop is CASSRTSGGAGELFF. CDR3 bases: TGCGCCAGCAGCCGGACTAGCGGGGGGGCCGGGGAGCTGTTTTTT. The chain recombines TRBV4-1 with TRBJ2-2; TRBD2 agrees at 15 bases. The germline gives CDR1 MGHRA, CDR2 YSYEKL. There are 15 residues in the CDR3. V shed 4 bases, J shed 6 bases, and the junction held 0 bases outside the gene matches.

The chain combines TRBV7-3 with TRBJ2-3, with TRBD2 matching 12 bases. Germline CDR1 SGHTA, CDR2 FQGTGA. The CDR3 is 14 residues long. The V and J ends lost 4 bases and 4 bases, in that order; junction bases with no gene match: 0. CDR3 residues: CASSWTSGADTQYF. The CDR3 nucleotides are TGTGCCAGCAGCTGGACTAGCGGGGCAGATACGCAGTATTTT.

V and J are TRBV19 and TRBJ1-5; 9 nucleotides align to TRBD1. CDR1 and CDR2 from the germline V gene are LNHDA and SQIVND (reference sequence). The CDR3 runs 16 residues. The ends lost 6 bases at V and 0 bases at J; junction bases unmatched: 6. The CDR3 bases are TGTGCCAGTAGAGGACAGGGGATTTATAGCAATCAGCCCCAGCATTTT. This translates into CASRGQGIYSNQPQHF.

The chain uses TRBV5-1 and TRBJ2-7, with a possible D match to TRBD2 (6 bases). V shed 2 bases and J shed 5 bases, with 8 bases lying between them. Germline values: CDR1 SGHRS, CDR2 YFSETQ. The CDR3 is 12 residues long. Here the CDR3 DNA reads TGCGCCAGCAGCTTACTAGCCGACGAGCAGTACTTC. Translation: CASSLLADEQYF.

This chain links TRBV19 with TRBJ2-3; D assignment may be TRBD1 or TRBD2 (5 bases each). The germline gives CDR1 LNHDA, CDR2 SQIVND (reference sequence). V lost 3 bases to trimming and J lost 4 bases, with 5 bases between them. The CDR3 is 12 amino acids. Here the CDR3 reads CASSMGADTQYF. The CDR3 DNA is TGTGCCAGTAGTATGGGGGCAGATACGCAGTATTTT. The complete variable domain, with remaining parts taken from reference TRBV19 and TRBJ2-3, reads DGGITQSPKYLFRKEGQNVTLSCEQNLNHDAMYWYRQDPGQGLRLIYYSQIVNDFQKGDIAEGYSVSREKKESFPLTVTSAQKNPTAFYLCASSMGADTQYFGPGTRLTVL.

CDR3 coding DNA: TGTGCCAGCAGCTTAGGGGACAGCAATCAGCCCCAGCATTTT. Amino acids: CASSLGDSNQPQHF. This chain links TRBV7-9 with TRBJ1-5, with a tentative D call TRBD1 (5 bases). The V gene's germline CDR1 is SEHNR and CDR2 FQNEAQ (reference sequence). Trimming removed 1 base at V and 1 base at J, with 5 bases between. This CDR3 region has 14 residues.

The chain is built from TRBV19 and TRBJ1-2; 9 bases match TRBD1. The germline V gene has CDR1 LNHDA and CDR2 SQIVND (reference sequence). The CDR3 spans 14 residues. J lost 7 bases, V lost 4 bases, and 7 bases had no gene match. The CDR3 here is CASSTYSDRGGYTF. Written as DNA, the CDR3 is TGTGCCAGTAGTACCTACTCGGACAGGGGTGGCTACACCTTC.

This clone was observed once. Here the CDR3 DNA reads TGTGCCAGCAGCGCGCGACTAGCGGGGGGCTATGAGCAGTTCTTC. Encoded protein: CASSARLAGGYEQFF. The V call is TRBV9, the J call TRBJ2-1; TRBD2 agrees at 13 bases. The V gene end was trimmed by 3 bases and the J gene end by 8 bases; junction bases not matched to a gene: 5. The CDR3 has 15 amino acids. The germline gives CDR1 SGDLS, CDR2 YYNGEE.

The chain employs TRBV5-1 and TRBJ2-1; tentative D call: TRBD2 (5 bases). Germline V gene sequence: CDR1 SGHRS, CDR2 YFSETQ. V gave up 0 bases and J gave up 4 bases, with 5 bases separating them. The CDR3 runs 13 residues. The CDR3 sequence: CASSLGLYNEQFF. The CDR3 DNA is TGCGCCAGCAGCTTGGGACTATACAATGAGCAGTTCTTC. Filled out from reference TRBV5-1 and TRBJ2-1, the complete variable domain reads KAGVTQTPRYLIKTRGQQVTLSCSPISGHRSVSWYQQTPGQGLQFLFEYFSETQRNKGNFPGRFSGRQFSNSRSEMNVSTLELGDSALYLCASSLGLYNEQFFGPGTRLTVL.

The chain uses TRBV19 and TRBJ2-1; TRBD1 might be the D (6 bases). This CDR3 has 15 amino acids. V shed 3 bases and J shed 5 bases, with 14 bases lying between them. Germline V gene data show CDR1 as LNHDA and CDR2 as SQIVND (reference sequence). DNA of the CDR3: TGTGCCAGTAGTATGATGGGTGGGGGCCACAATGAGCAGTTCTTC. Encoded protein: CASSMMGGGHNEQFF.

The table lists this clone with a few counts. The chain links TRBV27 to TRBJ2-2, with 9 bases fitting TRBD1. V lost 6 bases and J lost 4; bases outside the gene matches: 0. This CDR3 contains 13 residues. From germline, CDR1 is MNHEY and CDR2 SMNVEV (reference sequence). This CDR3 is CASRTGGTGELFF. The CDR3 region has the DNA TGTGCCAGCAGGACAGGGGGCACCGGGGAGCTGTTTTTT.

The rearrangement joins TRBV4-3 to TRBJ2-1, with 12 bases matching TRBD2. CDR3 length equals 16 residues. The junction had 2 bases not matched to a gene; V was cut back by 1 base and J by 4 bases. Germline loops: CDR1 LGHNA, CDR2 YSLEER. For the CDR3, the DNA is TGCGCCAGCAGCCAAGGGACTAGCGGGGCTTACAATGAGCAGTTCTTC. Translation gives CASSQGTSGAYNEQFF.

The chain joins TRBV10-3 to TRBJ2-2; 8 nucleotides line up with TRBD1. The CDR3 covers 14 residues. Germline V gene data show CDR1 as ENHRY and CDR2 as SYGVKD. J gave up 0 bases and V 6 bases, and 0 bases lay outside the gene matches. The CDR3 DNA is TGTGCCATCAGACAGGGGGCGAACACCGGGGAGCTGTTTTTT. It codes for CAIRQGANTGELFF.

V gene TRBV6-5 combines with J gene TRBJ2-3, with 9 bases identical to TRBD2. The V gene's germline CDR1 is MNHEY and CDR2 SVGAGI. The CDR3 length is 15 residues. V trimming: 2 bases; J trimming: 1 base; junction bases outside the gene matches: 1. For the CDR3, the DNA is TGTGCCAGCAGTTACGCGGGGGGGCGCACAGATACGCAGTATTTT. Residues: CASSYAGGRTDTQYF.

This clone has a handful of counts. The chain links TRBV2 to TRBJ1-2; D remains unclear. This CDR3 has 11 residues. The germline V gene encodes CDR1 SNHLY and CDR2 FYNNEI. V was clipped by 6 bases and J by 2 bases, with 4 bases between them. The CDR3: CASRDNYGYTF. The CDR3 region has the DNA TGTGCCAGCAGGGACAACTATGGCTACACCTTC.